This T cell receptor beta chain came from a study of OX40 agonist ivuxolimab in advanced cancers. TCRdb's copy holds only in-frame clones and misses some; the assay was immunoSEQ multiplex PCR. The sample has more than 65,000 clones; 89% are singletons. Per germline, CDR1 MNHEY and CDR2 SVGAGI. This CDR3 contains 14 residues. The V end lost 6 bases, the J end lost 7 bases, and 18 bases lay between the germline ends. The TCR comes from an adult with an advanced solid tumor such as melanoma, head and neck, liver or kidney cancer. The chain has TRBV6-5 and TRBJ2-5; D is uncertain. The input for sequencing was CD4+ or CD8+ T cells sorted from blood, taken in a trial of the OX40 agonist ivuxolimab. The CDR3 nucleotides are TGTGCCAGCAGCCCCCGGTTTTTTCGGATGACCCAGTACTTC. Protein: CASSPRFFRMTQYF.